This record concerns one T cell receptor beta chain sequence. Antigen specificity is unknown. TCR beta cDNA was reverse-transcribed from about 0.45 ug of total RNA. The reaction used a constant-region primer and ProtoScript II reverse transcriptase. Modified slightly, ARM-PCR produced TCR beta libraries over three nested multiplex PCR rounds. Both of the initial two PCR rounds ran for nine to eleven cycles and employed TRBV1-TRBV30 forward primers alongside a C-beta reverse primer. MiXCR was run by TCRdb on the multiplex PCR reads, yielding one entry per CDR3 protein. This table has fewer than 350,000 distinct CDR3 sequences, 65% appearing once. The sample belongs to a study of tumor-infiltrating lymphocytes in primary liver carcinoma. Study-wide points: In tumor-adjacent and tumor-blood pairs, overlap was lower than in tumor region pairs.

The authors took blood RNA from unsorted whole blood and also extracted germline DNA. CDR3 length equals 13 residues. The chain uses TRBV21-1 and TRBJ2-5; the table's D call, TRBD1, was not checked against the DNA. TRBV21-1 counts as a pseudogene. The source is a man aged 35-49 years with primary liver carcinoma and hepatitis B virus infection. Source material: peripheral blood. CDR3 region: CVTQGAKQETQYF. The CDR3 DNA sequence: TGTGTCACCCAGGGCGCAAAACAAGAGACCCAGTACTTC.